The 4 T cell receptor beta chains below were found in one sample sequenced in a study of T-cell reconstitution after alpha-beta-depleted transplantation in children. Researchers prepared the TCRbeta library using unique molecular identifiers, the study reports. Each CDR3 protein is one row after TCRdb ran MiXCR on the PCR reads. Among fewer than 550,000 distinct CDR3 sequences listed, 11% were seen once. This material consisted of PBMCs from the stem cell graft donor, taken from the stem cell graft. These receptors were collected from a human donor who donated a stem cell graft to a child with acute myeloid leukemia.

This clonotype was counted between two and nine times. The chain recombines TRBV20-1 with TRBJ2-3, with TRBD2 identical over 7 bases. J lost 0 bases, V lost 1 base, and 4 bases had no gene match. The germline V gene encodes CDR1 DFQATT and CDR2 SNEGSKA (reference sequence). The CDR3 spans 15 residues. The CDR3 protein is CSARASGDSTDTQYF. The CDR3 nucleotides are TGCAGTGCTAGAGCCAGCGGGGATAGCACAGATACGCAGTATTTT.

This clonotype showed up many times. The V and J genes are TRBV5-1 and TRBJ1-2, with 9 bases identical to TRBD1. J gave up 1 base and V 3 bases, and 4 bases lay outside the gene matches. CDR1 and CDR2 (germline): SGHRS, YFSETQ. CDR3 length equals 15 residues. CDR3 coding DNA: TGCGCCAGCAGCTCCCGACAGGGGGTTAACTATGGCTACACCTTC. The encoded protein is CASSSRQGVNYGYTF.

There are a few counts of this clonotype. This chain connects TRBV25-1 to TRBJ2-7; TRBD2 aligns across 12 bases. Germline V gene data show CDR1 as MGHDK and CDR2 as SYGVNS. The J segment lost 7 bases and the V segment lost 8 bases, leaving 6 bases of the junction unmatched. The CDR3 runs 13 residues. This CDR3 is CASEASGRAEQYF. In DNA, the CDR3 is TGTGCCAGCGAGGCTAGCGGGAGGGCAGAGCAGTACTTC.

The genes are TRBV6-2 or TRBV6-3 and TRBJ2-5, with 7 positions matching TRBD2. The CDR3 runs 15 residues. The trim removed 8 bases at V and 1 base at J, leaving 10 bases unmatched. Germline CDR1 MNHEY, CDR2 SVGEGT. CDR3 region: CASFGGSLVQETQYF. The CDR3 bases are TGTGCCAGCTTCGGGGGGAGTTTAGTCCAAGAGACCCAGTACTTC.